A single sample is the source of the 2 T cell receptor beta chains below, sequenced in a study of T cell responses to AZD1222 COVID-19 vaccine. The method was immunoSEQ multiplex PCR; TCRdb's version includes in-frame clones alone and lacks a portion of them. Of tens of thousands of clones listed, roughly 87% are singletons. The sample in question was peripheral blood, obtained 28 days after the second AZD1222 dose. The receptor source for this set is an adult who received the AZD1222 COVID-19 vaccine.

The chain combines TRBV4-1 with TRBJ1-5, with TRBD1 as a possible D gene (5 bases). The V and J ends lost 0 bases and 4 bases respectively, with 13 bases between them. The germline gives CDR1 MGHRA, CDR2 YSYEKL. The CDR3 has 16 amino acids. The CDR3 nucleotides are TGCGCCAGCAGCCAAGATATGGGGGGATTAAATCAGCCCCAGCATTTT. This encodes CASSQDMGGLNQPQHF.

V and J are TRBV18 and TRBJ2-3; TRBD2 matches at 9 bases. CDR3 size: 15 residues. Trimming at V came to 0 bases and at J to 4 bases, leaving 2 bases not matched to a gene. Germline V gene sequence: CDR1 KGHSH, CDR2 LQKENI. CDR3 residues: CASSPPGGRADTQYF. The CDR3 DNA reads TGTGCCAGCTCACCACCGGGCGGGAGGGCAGATACGCAGTATTTT.